These 21 T cell receptor beta chains were sequenced from one sample in a study of T cells after yellow fever vaccination. In TCRdb, the 5' RACE reads were re-called with MiXCR into one record per CDR3 protein. The sample records under 150,000 distinct CDR3 sequences, 7.7% being singletons. The sample was CD4+ T cells sorted from PBMCs, taken 5 days after the yellow fever booster vaccination. These receptors were taken from a man aged 25-45 years who received the YFV17D yellow fever vaccine.

On this clonotype: Possible read error: a much larger clone is one base away. This chain joins TRBV4-2 and TRBJ1-5; D uncertain. The CDR3 sequence is 15 residues long. The V gene's germline CDR1 is LGHNA and CDR2 YNFKEQ. CDR3 loop: CASRQDRSRELPQHF. Here the CDR3 DNA reads TGTGCCAGCAGACAAGATCGGTCAAGAGAACTCCCCCAGCATTTT.

This clonotype was counted many times. V is TRBV5-1 and J is TRBJ2-1; tentative D call: TRBD2 (5 bases). V lost 2 bases, J lost 5 bases, and 11 bases lay in between. Germline V gives CDR1 SGHRS, CDR2 YFSETQ. This CDR3 comprises 14 residues. Here the CDR3 reads CASSFETTNNEQFF. In DNA form, the CDR3 reads TGCGCCAGCAGCTTTGAGACTACCAACAATGAGCAGTTCTTC.

As regards this clonotype: Its ends do not fully match the called genes, so a read error is possible. The CDR3 nucleotides read TGTGCCACCAGCCAAGACGTTGGGACAGGGTTATCCTACGAGCAGTACTTC. Protein: CATSQDVGTGLSYEQYF. The V and J genes are TRBV3-1 and TRBJ2-7, with TRBD1 matching 9 bases. CDR3 length: 17 amino acids. Germline CDR1 LGHDT, CDR2 YNNKEL (reference sequence).

The table lists this clonotype with many counts. The rearrangement joins TRBV20-1 to TRBJ1-1; 9 bases are a match to TRBD1. J gave up 4 bases and V 0 bases, and 9 bases lay outside the gene matches. CDR3 length equals 16 residues. CDR1 is DFQATT, CDR2 SNEGSKA, per germline (reference sequence). The CDR3 spells CSARDLGQGWVTEAFF. CDR3 bases: TGCAGTGCTAGAGATCTCGGACAGGGGTGGGTCACTGAAGCTTTCTTT.

This clonotype was detected ten times or more. J is TRBJ2-7 and V is TRBV28; D is uncertain. V was pared by 3 bases and J by 0 bases, with 21 bases between. Germline-derived CDR1 and CDR2 are MDHEN and SYDVKM. This CDR3 comprises 18 residues. CDR3 sequence (DNA): TGTGCCAGCAGTTTGGTTGGTCGTGGGCTCACCTCCTCCTACGAGCAGTACTTC. Encoded protein: CASSLVGRGLTSSYEQYF.

This clonotype was counted at least ten times. This sequence joins TRBV18 and TRBJ2-7, with 13 bases that match TRBD2. Trimming took 4 bases from V and 2 from J; bases not matched to a gene: 2. In germline, CDR1 is KGHSH, CDR2 LQKENI. The CDR3 is 15 amino acids. CDR3 coding DNA: TGTGCCAGCTCACTTGGGACTAGCGGGACCTACGAGCAGTACTTC. Translated, it gives CASSLGTSGTYEQYF.

This clonotype turned up a few times. This chain links TRBV23-1 with TRBJ2-7; tentatively, D is TRBD1 (6 bases). TRBV23-1 falls under the ORF class, with uncertain function. The CDR3 is 12 amino acids. Trimming removed 11 bases at V and 5 bases at J, with 16 bases between. CDR3 residues: CAARGQFDEQYF. The DNA of the CDR3 is TGCGCCGCGAGAGGACAGTTTGACGAGCAGTACTTC.

This clonotype was seen only a few times. The chain combines TRBV28 with TRBJ2-1; 10 nucleotides match TRBD2. CDR3 size: 16 residues. Germline CDR1 is MDHEN and CDR2 is SYDVKM. Unmatched junction bases numbered 7, after V lost 6 bases and J lost 2 bases. In nucleotides, the CDR3 is TGTGCCAGCAGGGGACTAGCGCCTAGGGCCTACAATGAGCAGTTCTTC. It codes for CASRGLAPRAYNEQFF.

This clonotype was observed many times. The V gene is TRBV5-1, the J gene TRBJ1-1; possibly TRBD1 for D (5 bases). The germline gives CDR1 SGHRS, CDR2 YFSETQ. V was cut by 4 bases and J by 0 bases, with 10 bases left in between. The CDR3 is 14 residues long. CDR3 in amino acids: CASSMGRMNTEAFF. The CDR3 DNA is TGCGCCAGCAGCATGGGACGGATGAACACTGAAGCTTTCTTT.

In the case of this clonotype: A much larger clone lies one base from this, so it may be a read error. The rearrangement links TRBV5-1 to TRBJ2-3; D is possibly TRBD1 (5 bases). CDR1 and CDR2 from the germline V gene are SGHRS and YFSETQ. There are 14 residues in the CDR3. The CDR3: CASSLAHGTGTQYF. CDR3 bases: TGCGCCAGCAGCTTGGCACATGGCACAGGTACGCAGTATTTT.

This clonotype was seen repeatedly, ten times or more. V usage is TRBV9 and J usage is TRBJ2-3; 14 bases agree with TRBD2. The CDR3 consists of 18 residues. The V gene's germline CDR1 is SGDLS and CDR2 YYNGEE. V lost 3 bases to trimming and J lost 2 bases; unmatched junction nucleotides: 8. The CDR3 coding sequence is TGTGCCAGCAGCGAGGGACTAGCGGGAGTCGCTAACACAGATACGCAGTATTTT. Translation gives CASSEGLAGVANTDTQYF.

In its sample, this clonotype was seen many times. The chain has TRBV5-5 and TRBJ2-1; 9 bases map to TRBD2. The trim removed 1 base at V and 9 bases at J, leaving 14 bases unmatched. In germline, CDR1 is SGHKS, CDR2 YYEKEE (reference sequence). This CDR3 has 17 residues. The CDR3: CASSLFSLAGIRGEQFF. The DNA for the CDR3 is TGTGCCAGCAGCTTGTTTAGCCTAGCGGGAATCCGGGGTGAGCAGTTCTTC.

In this sample, this clonotype turned up many times. The V call is TRBV10-1, the J call TRBJ2-7; TRBD1 is a possible D gene (6 bases). This CDR3 is 14 amino acids long. The V gene lost 4 bases and the J gene lost 1 base, with 11 bases spanning the gap. CDR1 is WNHNN, CDR2 SYGVQD, per germline (reference sequence). CDR3 DNA: TGCGCCAGCAGTGTCGCCAGGGGATCCTACGAGCAGTACTTC. It specifies CASSVARGSYEQYF.

This clonotype was recorded a few times. The V call is TRBV5-1, the J call TRBJ1-1; 8 nucleotides match TRBD1. The CDR3 runs to 17 residues. Looked up from germline, CDR1 is SGHRS and CDR2 is YFSETQ. Germline trimming cut 4 bases from V and 1 base from J; bases unmatched to any gene: 12. Here the CDR3 DNA reads TGCGCCAGCAGCAAAGGACAGGGTGGGTGGAGGAACACTGAAGCTTTCTTT. It yields the protein CASSKGQGGWRNTEAFF.

This CDR3 is CAISSRQTRGPVNEQFF. CDR3 nucleotide sequence: TGTGCCATCAGCTCCCGACAGACTCGAGGGCCGGTCAATGAGCAGTTCTTC. The chain joins TRBV10-3 to TRBJ2-1; D might be TRBD1 or TRBD2, each matching 5 bases. The CDR3 has 17 residues. The germline CDR1 and CDR2 sequences are ENHRY and SYGVKD. V lost 6 bases and J lost 6, with 24 bases in between.

This chain uses TRBV11-2 with TRBJ2-6; D perhaps matches TRBD2 (6 bases). The length of the CDR3 is 18 residues. Trimming pared 8 bases from V and 0 bases from J, leaving 20 bases between. The germline CDR1 and CDR2 sequences are SGHAT and FQNNGV. The CDR3, as DNA: TGTGCCAGCGGGAGGTCTTATCACCCCAACTCTGGGGCCAACGTCCTGACTTTC. This codes for CASGRSYHPNSGANVLTF.

The chain has TRBV6-2 or TRBV6-3 and TRBJ2-1, with 9 bases identical to TRBD2. J was trimmed by 1 base and V by 10 bases; bases with no gene match: 5. Germline lookup yields CDR1 MNHEY and CDR2 SVGEGT. The CDR3 sequence is 14 residues long. Written as DNA, the CDR3 is TGTGCCACCAGGCGGGAGGGGTCCTACAATGAGCAGTTCTTC. It codes for CATRREGSYNEQFF.

This clonotype came up many times. The chain couples TRBV15 to TRBJ2-1; perhaps TRBD2 as D (5 bases). The germline V and J ends were trimmed by 4 bases and 7 bases, with 20 bases remaining between them. CDR1 is LNHNV and CDR2 is YYDKDF in the germline V gene (reference sequence). The CDR3 runs to 16 residues. CDR3 protein: CATSTPGKGLGNEQFF. The CDR3 DNA reads TGTGCCACCAGCACCCCCGGGAAAGGGTTGGGTAATGAGCAGTTCTTC.

This clonotype was observed many times. The J gene is TRBJ2-5, the V gene TRBV29-1, with 12 bases aligning to TRBD2. The CDR3 sequence is 13 residues long. The germline gives CDR1 SQVTM, CDR2 ANQGSEA. The trim removed 6 bases at V and 5 bases at J, leaving 4 bases unmatched. CDR3 nucleotides: TGCAGCGTGGGGCTAGCGGGAGGGGAGACCCAGTACTTC. Translation: CSVGLAGGETQYF.

This clonotype has ten or more counts. CDR3 in DNA: TGCAGTGCTAGAGAGGGGGCTTATAGCAATCAGCCCCAGCATTTT. Translated, it gives CSAREGAYSNQPQHF. The rearrangement joins TRBV20-1 to TRBJ1-5, with D perhaps TRBD1 (6 bases). The V end lost 0 bases, the J end lost 0 bases, and 9 bases lay between the germline ends. The CDR3 is made up of 15 amino acids. Germline loops: CDR1 DFQATT, CDR2 SNEGSKA (reference sequence).

In this sample, this clonotype turned up many times. This rearrangement joins TRBV20-1 to TRBJ2-7, with D hard to call. Deletions cut 4 bases from V and 2 bases from J, with 9 bases between. The CDR3 contains 12 residues. Germline loops: CDR1 DFQATT, CDR2 SNEGSKA (reference sequence). Here the CDR3 reads CSATPETYEQYF. The CDR3 bases are TGCAGTGCTACGCCTGAGACCTACGAGCAGTACTTC.